This T cell receptor beta chain was retrieved from a study of cytomegalovirus exposure and HLA in healthy donors. Findings and limits, study-wide: Diagnosis of cytomegalovirus status made by the classifier reportedly showed high specificity and sensitivity.

V lost 5 bases, J lost 4 bases, and 14 bases stayed unmatched. This CDR3 spans 16 amino acids. Germline values: CDR1 GTSNPN, CDR2 SVGIG (reference sequence). Some clones are missing from TCRdb's copy, which holds only in-frame ones; the method was immunoSEQ multiplex PCR. The top ten hold under 15% of the sample, which has nearly 200,000 clones, around 83% seen once. With respect to this clone: Its specificity is unknown.

The chain is built from TRBV30 and TRBJ2-1, with 7 bases matching TRBD2. The sequencing sample was made of PBMCs. The sequence was obtained from a woman younger than 45 in good health and CMV-seropositive. The DNA of the CDR3 is TGTGCCTGGGCCTCACCAAGGCGGGAGAGGTACAATGAGCAGTTCTTC. Translating it yields CAWASPRRERYNEQFF.